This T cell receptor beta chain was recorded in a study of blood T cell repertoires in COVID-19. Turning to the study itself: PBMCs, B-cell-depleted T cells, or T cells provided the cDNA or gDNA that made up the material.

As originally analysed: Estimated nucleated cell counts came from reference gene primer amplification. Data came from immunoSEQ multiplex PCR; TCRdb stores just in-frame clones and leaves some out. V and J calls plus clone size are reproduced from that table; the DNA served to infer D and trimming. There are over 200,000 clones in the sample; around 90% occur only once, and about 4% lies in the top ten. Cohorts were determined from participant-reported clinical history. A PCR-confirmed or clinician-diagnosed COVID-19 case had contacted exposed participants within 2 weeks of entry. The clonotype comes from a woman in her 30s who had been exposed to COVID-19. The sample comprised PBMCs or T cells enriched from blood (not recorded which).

CDR3: CSASWDTPGANVLTF. The CDR3, as DNA: TGCAGTGCTAGTTGGGACACTCCTGGGGCCAACGTCCTGACTTTC. The chain joins TRBV20-1 to TRBJ2-6; tentatively, D is TRBD1 (6 bases). This CDR3 has 15 residues. V dropped 3 bases and J dropped 2 bases, with 11 bases sitting between them. Germline values: CDR1 DFQATT, CDR2 SNEGSKA (reference sequence).